These 4 T cell receptor beta chains were all obtained from the same sample, sequenced in a study of a mutant IDH1 vaccine in newly diagnosed glioma. Their cognate antigens are unknown. Time point meaning: week 47, end of study. Doses consisted of 300 ug of mutant IDH1 20-mer peptide each, paired with topical imiquimod. Repertoires were generated with immunoSEQ multiplex PCR, while TCRdb's copy carries only in-frame clones and drops some. The table lists under 60,000 clones, over 60% of them singletons. Sequenced here: PBMCs, sampled from a glioma patient whose treatment included an IDH1 peptide vaccine. The receptors stem from a woman aged 40-49 years with glioma. Some clones in this sample may be carry-over from other donors' samples.

This clone has a handful of counts. This sequence joins TRBV20-1 and TRBJ1-2, with D possibly matching TRBD1 (5 bases). The V gene lost 6 bases and the J gene lost 8 bases, with 13 bases spanning the gap. Germline V gene lookup returns CDR1 DFQATT and CDR2 SNEGSKA (reference sequence). CDR3 size: 11 residues. CDR3 protein: CSAGTGLGYTF. CDR3 DNA: TGCAGTGCCGGGACGGGACTAGGCTACACCTTC.

Details on this clone: A read error may produce the germline difference seen at one junction end. The chain couples TRBV5-5 to TRBJ1-5; D call uncertain. The CDR3 has 15 residues. The V gene's germline CDR1 is SGHKS and CDR2 YYEKEE (reference sequence). CDR3 region: CASSLGTFPNQPQHF. The CDR3 DNA follows: TGCGCCAGCAGCTTAGGTACCTTCCCCAATCAGCCCCAGCATTTT. Full variable domain (rest looked up from reference TRBV5-5 and TRBJ1-5): DAGVTQSPTHLIKTRGQQVTLRCSPISGHKSVSWYQQVLGQGPQFIFQYYEKEERGRGNFPDRFSARQFPNYSSELNVNALLLGDSALYLCASSLGTFPNQPQHFGDGTRLSIL.

The chain employs TRBV9 and TRBJ2-5, with D tentatively TRBD1 or TRBD2 (5 bases each). This CDR3 is 14 amino acids long. V lost 4 bases and J lost 3, with 13 bases in between. Germline CDR1 SGDLS, CDR2 YYNGEE. The CDR3 is CASSRGTSKETQYF. CDR3 nucleotide sequence: TGTGCCAGCAGCCGAGGGACGTCCAAAGAGACCCAGTACTTC.

V is TRBV30 and J is TRBJ2-3, with D unresolved. The length of the CDR3 is 12 residues. Trimming left V 0 bases short and J 4 bases short, with 5 bases between. Germline CDR1 is GTSNPN and CDR2 is SVGIG (reference sequence). CDR3: CAWSVGSDTQYF. The CDR3 coding sequence is TGTGCCTGGAGTGTAGGGTCAGATACGCAGTATTTT. The full variable domain, rest sourced from reference TRBV30 and TRBJ2-3, is SQTIHQWPATLVQPVGSPLSLECTVEGTSNPNLYWYRQAAGRGLQLLFYSVGIGQISSEVPQNLSASRPQDRQFILSSKKLLLSDSGFYLCAWSVGSDTQYFGPGTRLTVL.